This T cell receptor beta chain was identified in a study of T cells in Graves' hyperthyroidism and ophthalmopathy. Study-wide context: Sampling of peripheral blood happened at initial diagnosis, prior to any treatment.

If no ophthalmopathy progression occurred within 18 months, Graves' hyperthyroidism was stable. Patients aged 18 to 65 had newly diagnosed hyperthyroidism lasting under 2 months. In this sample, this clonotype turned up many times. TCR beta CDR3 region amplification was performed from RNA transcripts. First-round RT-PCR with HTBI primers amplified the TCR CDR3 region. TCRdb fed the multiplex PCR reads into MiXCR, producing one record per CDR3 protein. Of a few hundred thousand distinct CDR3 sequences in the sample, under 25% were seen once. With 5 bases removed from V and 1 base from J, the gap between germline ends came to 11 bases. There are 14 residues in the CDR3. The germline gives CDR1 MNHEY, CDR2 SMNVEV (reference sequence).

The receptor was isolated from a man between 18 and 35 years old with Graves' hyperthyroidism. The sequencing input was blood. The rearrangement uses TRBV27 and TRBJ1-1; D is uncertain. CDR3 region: CASSLHTRNTEAFF. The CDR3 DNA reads TGTGCCAGCAGTCTGCACACTCGGAACACTGAAGCTTTCTTT.